This TCR beta chain was captured in a study of T-cell memory formation after mild COVID-19 (dated by TCRdb to the early 2020s). Looking at the study overall: Most TCR sequence clusters were specific to one of the two donors. In two donors, T-cell clones that expanded and contracted after mild COVID-19 were followed by sequencing TCRalpha and TCRbeta repertoires longitudinally. The cohort was made up of two young adult volunteers, one female and one male, who were previously healthy. Overall results and qualifications from the work: Only two mild cases were covered by the study, and larger cohorts that include severe cases with pre-infection samples were considered necessary. Contracting CD4+ clones were located mainly in the CM and EM memory subsets, whereas CD8+ clones were found to be enriched in EMRA. Whether the second-wave clones peaking on day 37 were SARS-CoV-2 specific was not confirmed. Clones that contracted from day 15 to 85 showed balanced CD4/CD8 phenotypes, whereas a second wave of clones that expanded from day 15 to 37 leaned towards CD4+. Some responding clones were detected in pre-infection memory, suggesting pre-existing cross-reactive memory T cells joined the SARS-CoV-2 response.

This clonotype was detected a few times. This receptor's antigen is unknown. Base qualities are not recorded, but no much larger clone differs from it by a single base. V loses 1 base of germline sequence and J loses 6 bases, and the interval between the two ends is 6 bases. From a lookup of the germline V gene, CDR1 and CDR2 are SGHVS and FNYEAQ. From the cysteine through the phenylalanine, the CDR3 covers 12 amino acids. The CDR3 DNA has 36 bases and is translated from base 1. Ficoll-Paque density gradient centrifugation was the method used to isolate PBMCs. Reads for this sample came from an Illumina NovaSeq 6000. TCRalpha and TCRbeta cDNA libraries were built by 5'RACE with constant-segment primers, adding sample barcodes and unique molecular identifiers. Trizol reagent was used to extract RNA from every sample. Libraries were amplified in two PCR steps, with a second sample barcode and Illumina TruSeq adapters added in the second step. Sequencing of libraries was performed on an Illumina NovaSeq with 2 x 150 bp paired-end reads. Under the source paper's analysis protocol: Demultiplexing of reads and collapsing into UMI-guided consensus sequences were performed with migec v1.2.7. With mixcr v2.1.11, UMI consensuses were aligned to TRA and TRB V and J templates and assembled into clonotypes. Expanded or contracted clonotypes were those called significant by both edgeR and NoisET, with noise models trained on biological replicates. For edgeR calls, a false discovery rate-adjusted p below 0.01 and a log2 fold-change threshold of 1 were applied. As an exploratory analysis of dynamics, max-normalized trajectories of the 1000 most abundant clonotypes were examined by PCA with hierarchical clustering. Each responding clone was given a CD4 or CD8 phenotype based on the CD4+ and CD8+ repertoires, which had been sequenced separately. The raw public data were reprocessed by TCRdb itself: fastp quality trimming at Q25, MiXCR clonotype calling, in-frame beta chains only. Duplicate CDR3 protein sequences are folded into a single record with the most common DNA and genes. The V and J calls here are based on TCRdb, not the publication. This sample lists roughly 350,000 distinct CDR3 sequences; roughly 21% were detected once. The ten most abundant clones make up around 13% of the sample.

Sample: PBMCs or a T cell subset sorted from them (not recorded which). The chain links TRBV7-6 with TRBJ2-5; no confident D gene assignment can be made. This clonotype originated in an adult woman who had mild COVID-19 (a few samples of this study predate the infection). The sample titles of this study are shuffled in the database, so cell type and time point are left out; the donor was told from shared clones. This receptor has the CDR3 CASSLGPKTQYF. In nucleotide form, the sequence is TGTGCCAGCAGCTTAGGCCCGAAGACCCAGTACTTC.